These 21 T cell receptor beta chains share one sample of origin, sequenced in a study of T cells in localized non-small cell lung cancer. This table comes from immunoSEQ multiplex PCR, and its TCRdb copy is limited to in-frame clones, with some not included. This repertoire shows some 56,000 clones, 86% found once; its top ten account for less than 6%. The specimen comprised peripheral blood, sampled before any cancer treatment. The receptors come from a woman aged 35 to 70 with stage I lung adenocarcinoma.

The CDR3 DNA reads TGTGCCAGCAGATATTCCGGGAACCTCTACGAGCAGTACTTC. Its translation: CASRYSGNLYEQYF. The chain links TRBV6-6 to TRBJ2-7; maybe TRBD2 (5 bases). The CDR3 is 14 amino acids. CDR1 and CDR2 (germline): MNHNY, SVGAGI (reference sequence). V gave up 6 bases and J gave up 3 bases, with 15 bases separating them.

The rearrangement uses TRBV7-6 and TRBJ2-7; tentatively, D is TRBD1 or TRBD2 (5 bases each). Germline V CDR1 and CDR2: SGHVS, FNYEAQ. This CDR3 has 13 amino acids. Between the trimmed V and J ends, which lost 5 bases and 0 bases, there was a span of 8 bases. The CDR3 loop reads CASSPGTSYEQYF. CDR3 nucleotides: TGTGCCAGCAGCCCCGGGACCTCCTACGAGCAGTACTTC.

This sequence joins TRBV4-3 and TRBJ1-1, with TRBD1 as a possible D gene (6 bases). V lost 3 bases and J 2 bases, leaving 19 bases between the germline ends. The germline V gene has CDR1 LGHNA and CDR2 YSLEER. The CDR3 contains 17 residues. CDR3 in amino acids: CASSHTLGGGANTEAFF. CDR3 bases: TGCGCCAGCAGCCACACCTTAGGGGGAGGGGCCAACACTGAAGCTTTCTTT.

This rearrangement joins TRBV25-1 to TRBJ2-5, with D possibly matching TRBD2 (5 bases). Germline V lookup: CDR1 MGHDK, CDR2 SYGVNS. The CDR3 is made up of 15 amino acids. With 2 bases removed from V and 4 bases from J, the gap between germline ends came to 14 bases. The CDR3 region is CASSEGGRPRETQYF. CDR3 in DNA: TGTGCCAGCAGTGAAGGAGGCCGGCCAAGAGAGACCCAGTACTTC.

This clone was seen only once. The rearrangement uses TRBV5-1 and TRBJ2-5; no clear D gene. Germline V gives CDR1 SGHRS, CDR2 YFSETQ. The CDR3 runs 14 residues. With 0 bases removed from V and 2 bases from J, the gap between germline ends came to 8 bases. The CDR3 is CASSLDRPQETQYF. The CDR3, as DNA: TGCGCCAGCAGCTTGGACAGACCACAAGAGACCCAGTACTTC.

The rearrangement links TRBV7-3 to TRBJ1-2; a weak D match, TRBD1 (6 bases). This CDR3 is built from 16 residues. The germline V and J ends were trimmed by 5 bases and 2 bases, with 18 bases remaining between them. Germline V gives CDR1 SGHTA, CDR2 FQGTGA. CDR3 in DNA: TGTGCCAGCAGCCGCGGGGACACTCGGGGAAACTATGGCTACACCTTC. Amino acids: CASSRGDTRGNYGYTF.

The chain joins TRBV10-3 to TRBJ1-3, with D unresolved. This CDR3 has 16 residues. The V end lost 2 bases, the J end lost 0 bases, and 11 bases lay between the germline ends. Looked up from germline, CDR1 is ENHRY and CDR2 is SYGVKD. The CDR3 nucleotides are TGTGCCATCAGTGAGGGATTAAGTTACTCTGGAAACACCATATATTTT. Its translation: CAISEGLSYSGNTIYF.

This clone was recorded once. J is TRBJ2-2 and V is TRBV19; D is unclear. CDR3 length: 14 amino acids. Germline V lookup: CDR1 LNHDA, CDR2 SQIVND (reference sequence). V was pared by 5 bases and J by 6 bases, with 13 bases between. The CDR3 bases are TGTGCCAGTAGTGGTACACTGGTTCCCGGGGAGCTGTTTTTT. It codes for CASSGTLVPGELFF.

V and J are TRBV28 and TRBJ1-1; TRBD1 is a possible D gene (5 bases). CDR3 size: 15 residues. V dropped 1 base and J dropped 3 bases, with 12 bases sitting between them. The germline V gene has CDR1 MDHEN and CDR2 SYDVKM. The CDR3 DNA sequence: TGTGCCAGCAGTTTATTCCCGGGGGGATACACTGAAGCTTTCTTT. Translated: CASSLFPGGYTEAFF.

As DNA, the CDR3 is TGTGCCAGCAGCCTCGGGGGGGCGATAACTAACTATGGCTACACCTTC. Protein sequence: CASSLGGAITNYGYTF. The J gene is TRBJ1-2, the V gene TRBV7-2, with D perhaps matching TRBD1 (6 bases). Trimming removed 5 bases from V and 0 bases from J, with 16 bases in between. The CDR3 extends over 16 amino acids. The germline CDR1 and CDR2 sequences are SGHTA and FQGNSA.

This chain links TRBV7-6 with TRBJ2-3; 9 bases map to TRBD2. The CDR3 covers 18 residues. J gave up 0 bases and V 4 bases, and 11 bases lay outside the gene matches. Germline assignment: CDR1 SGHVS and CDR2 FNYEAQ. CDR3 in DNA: TGTGCCAGCAGCTCCAGGAGGAGCGGGGGGACTAGCACAGATACGCAGTATTTT. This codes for CASSSRRSGGTSTDTQYF. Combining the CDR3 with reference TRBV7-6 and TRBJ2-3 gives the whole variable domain GAGVSQSPRYKVTKRGQDVALRCDPISGHVSLYWYRQALGQGPEFLTYFNYEAQQDKSGLPNDRFSAERPEGSISTLTIQRTEQRDSAMYRCASSSRRSGGTSTDTQYFGPGTRLTVL.

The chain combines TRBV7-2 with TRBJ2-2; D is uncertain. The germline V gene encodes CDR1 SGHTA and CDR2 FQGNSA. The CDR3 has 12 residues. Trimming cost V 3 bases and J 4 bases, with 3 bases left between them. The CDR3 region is CASSLSTGELFF. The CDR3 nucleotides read TGTGCCAGCAGCTTGAGCACCGGGGAGCTGTTTTTT. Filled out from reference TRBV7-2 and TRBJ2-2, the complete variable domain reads GAGVSQSPSNKVTEKGKDVELRCDPISGHTALYWYRQSLGQGLEFLIYFQGNSAPDKSGLPSDRFSAERTGGSVSTLTIQRTQQEDSAVYLCASSLSTGELFFGEGSRLTVL.

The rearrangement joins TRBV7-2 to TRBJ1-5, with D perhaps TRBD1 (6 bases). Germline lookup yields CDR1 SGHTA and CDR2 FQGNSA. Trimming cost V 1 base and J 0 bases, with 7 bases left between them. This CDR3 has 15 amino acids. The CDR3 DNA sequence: TGTGCCAGCAGCTTAGGGACAGATAGCAATCAGCCCCAGCATTTT. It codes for CASSLGTDSNQPQHF.

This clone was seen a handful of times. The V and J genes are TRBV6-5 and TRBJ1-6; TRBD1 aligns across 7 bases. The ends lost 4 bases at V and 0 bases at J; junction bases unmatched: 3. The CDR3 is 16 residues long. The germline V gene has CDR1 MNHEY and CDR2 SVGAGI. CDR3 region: CASSSQGLSYNSPLHF. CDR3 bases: TGTGCCAGCAGTTCACAGGGGCTCTCCTATAATTCACCCCTCCACTTT.

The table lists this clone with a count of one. The DNA for the CDR3 is TGTGCCAGCAGCGCTGTAACAGGGGAAAGCGAGCAGTACTTC. This translates into CASSAVTGESEQYF. The rearrangement uses TRBV7-9 and TRBJ2-7, with 7 bases aligning to TRBD1. V lost 5 bases and J lost 6; bases outside the gene matches: 10. Germline V gene sequence: CDR1 SEHNR, CDR2 FQNEAQ (reference sequence). The CDR3 consists of 14 residues.

Here the CDR3 reads CASSLDRGPGNSPLHF. For the CDR3, the DNA is TGTGCCAGCAGTTTGGACAGGGGGCCGGGGAATTCACCCCTCCACTTT. V usage is TRBV11-2 and J usage is TRBJ1-6; TRBD1 matches at 11 bases. The CDR3 sequence is 16 residues long. After removal of 6 bases from V and 7 bases from J, the junction contained 8 bases not matched to a gene. Germline V gene sequence: CDR1 SGHAT, CDR2 FQNNGV.

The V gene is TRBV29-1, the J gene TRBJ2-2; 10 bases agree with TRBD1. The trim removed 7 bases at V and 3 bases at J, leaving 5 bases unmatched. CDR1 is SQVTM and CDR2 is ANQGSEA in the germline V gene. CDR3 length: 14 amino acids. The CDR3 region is CSGGQGVDTGELFF. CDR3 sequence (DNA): TGCAGCGGAGGACAGGGGGTAGACACCGGGGAGCTGTTTTTT.

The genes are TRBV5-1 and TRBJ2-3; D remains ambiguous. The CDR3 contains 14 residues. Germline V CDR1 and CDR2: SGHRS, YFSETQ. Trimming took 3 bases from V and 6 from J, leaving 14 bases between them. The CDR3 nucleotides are TGCGCCAGCAGCTCCCTAGTAACTAAGGATACGCAGTATTTT. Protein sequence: CASSSLVTKDTQYF.

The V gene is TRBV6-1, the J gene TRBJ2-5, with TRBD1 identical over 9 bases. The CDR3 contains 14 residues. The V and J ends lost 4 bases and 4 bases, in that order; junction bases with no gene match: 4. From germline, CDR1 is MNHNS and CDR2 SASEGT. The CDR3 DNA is TGTGCCAGCAGTGCGGGACAGGGACGAGAGACCCAGTACTTC. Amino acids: CASSAGQGRETQYF.

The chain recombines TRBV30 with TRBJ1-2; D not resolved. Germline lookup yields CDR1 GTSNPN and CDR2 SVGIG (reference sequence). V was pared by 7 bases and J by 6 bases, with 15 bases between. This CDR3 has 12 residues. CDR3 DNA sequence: TGTGCCTTCAACCTCGGCAACCATGGCTACACCTTC. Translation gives CAFNLGNHGYTF.

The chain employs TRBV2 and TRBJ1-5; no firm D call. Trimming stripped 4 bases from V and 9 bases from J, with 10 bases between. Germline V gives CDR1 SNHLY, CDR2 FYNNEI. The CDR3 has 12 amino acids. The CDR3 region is CASSVSGRPQHF. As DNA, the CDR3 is TGTGCCAGCAGTGTGTCTGGGCGGCCCCAGCATTTT. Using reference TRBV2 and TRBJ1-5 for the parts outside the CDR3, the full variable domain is EPEVTQTPSHQVTQMGQEVILRCVPISNHLYFYWYRQILGQKVEFLVSFYNNEISEKSEIFDDQFSVERPDGSNFTLKIRSTKLEDSAMYFCASSVSGRPQHFGDGTRLSIL.